A single sample is the source of the 30 T cell receptor beta chains below, sequenced in a study of beta chain features in type 1 diabetes. Study results and caveats: The study found moderately but significantly shorter TCRB CDR3s in all four CD4+ subsets of Type 1 diabetes patients.

These receptors' antigens are unknown. Investigators reverse transcribed all isolated RNA, so they sequenced expressed TCRB transcripts. TCRdb keeps only in-frame clones here, not all; method: immunoSEQ multiplex PCR. The data show a few hundred thousand clones, with approximately 15% seen just once and about 0.016% held by the top ten. The sample taken for sequencing was naive CD4+ T cells from blood. Source of these receptors: a woman aged 18-35 years with type 1 diabetes.

The chain has TRBV29-1 and TRBJ1-1, with D hard to call. The length of the CDR3 is 15 residues. CDR1 is SQVTM and CDR2 is ANQGSEA in the germline V gene. Between the trimmed V and J ends, which lost 4 bases and 0 bases, there was a span of 15 bases. The CDR3 nucleotides read TGCAGCGTTGTGCCCAATGACATATTGAACACTGAAGCTTTCTTT. Translation gives CSVVPNDILNTEAFF.

V usage is TRBV7-2 and J usage is TRBJ1-5; 7 bases are shared with TRBD1. Germline CDR1 is SGHTA and CDR2 is FQGNSA. This CDR3 region has 15 residues. V lost 7 bases and J lost 6; bases outside the gene matches: 12. CDR3 region: CASTGPGTAGQPQHF. CDR3 coding DNA: TGTGCCAGCACCGGACCCGGGACAGCAGGTCAGCCCCAGCATTTT.

The chain links TRBV29-1 to TRBJ2-1; weak D call: TRBD1 (5 bases). V dropped 4 bases and J dropped 3 bases, with 10 bases sitting between them. Germline CDR1 SQVTM, CDR2 ANQGSEA. This CDR3 contains 13 residues. CDR3 sequence reads: CSVVAGIYNEQFF. CDR3 bases: TGCAGCGTTGTCGCAGGGATCTACAATGAGCAGTTCTTC.

The J gene is TRBJ2-1, the V gene TRBV7-8; TRBD2 might be the D (6 bases). Trimming shortened V by 5 bases and J by 10 bases, and 24 bases separated the two germline ends. Germline V CDR1 and CDR2: SGHVS, FQNEAQ. This CDR3 is 16 amino acids long. The CDR3 is CASSPSGTPTGREQFF. Here the CDR3 DNA reads TGTGCCAGCAGCCCCTCCGGGACTCCAACGGGCAGAGAGCAGTTCTTC.

The genes are TRBV11-2 and TRBJ2-7; D possibly corresponds to TRBD2 (6 bases). The CDR3 extends over 14 amino acids. Germline values: CDR1 SGHAT, CDR2 FQNNGV. Between the trimmed V and J ends, which lost 5 bases and 4 bases, there was a span of 15 bases. The CDR3 nucleotides are TGTGCCAGCAGCCTGCCGGGACTGACTTACGAGCAGTACTTC. Translation gives CASSLPGLTYEQYF.

This clone was seen a few times. The rearrangement joins TRBV9 to TRBJ1-5; D is undetermined. The CDR3 extends over 13 amino acids. V was cut by 4 bases and J by 3 bases, with 8 bases left in between. Germline V gene sequence: CDR1 SGDLS, CDR2 YYNGEE. CDR3 residues: CASSPWPNQPQHF. The CDR3 DNA sequence: TGTGCCAGCAGCCCATGGCCCAATCAGCCCCAGCATTTT.

This clone was detected a few times. J is TRBJ2-1 and V is TRBV18; 12 bases fit TRBD2. The CDR3 runs 16 residues. Germline CDR1 and CDR2: KGHSH and LQKENI. V lost 3 bases to trimming and J lost 0 bases; unmatched junction nucleotides: 0. Here the CDR3 DNA reads TGTGCCAGCTCACCGGGACTAGCGGGCTCCTACAATGAGCAGTTCTTC. It is translated as CASSPGLAGSYNEQFF.

The table lists this clone with a few counts. The chain has TRBV30 and TRBJ2-5; 9 nucleotides align to TRBD1. From germline, CDR1 is GTSNPN and CDR2 SVGIG (reference sequence). This CDR3 spans 15 amino acids. Losses at the gene ends were 2 bases for V and 5 bases for J; bases not matched to a gene: 9. The CDR3 nucleotides are TGTGCCTGGAGTTATGGACAGGGGAGAGGGGAGACCCAGTACTTC. Residues: CAWSYGQGRGETQYF.

V usage is TRBV28 and J usage is TRBJ1-1; possibly TRBD1 for D (6 bases). Per germline, CDR1 MDHEN and CDR2 SYDVKM. Trimming left V 6 bases short and J 1 base short, with 12 bases between. CDR3 length: 14 amino acids. The CDR3 DNA follows: TGTGCCAGCAGCGTAGAGGGGGAGAACACTGAAGCTTTCTTT. This gives the protein CASSVEGENTEAFF.

This clone was seen more than once but under ten times. V and J are TRBV18 and TRBJ1-1; D is ambiguous. The CDR3 contains 11 residues. CDR1 and CDR2 from the germline V gene are KGHSH and LQKENI. V lost 3 bases and J 6 bases, leaving 5 bases between the germline ends. DNA of the CDR3: TGTGCCAGCTCACCGGGCGCTGAAGCTTTCTTT. It is translated as CASSPGAEAFF.

The chain has TRBV11-2 and TRBJ2-1, with 10 nucleotides matching TRBD2. Germline V gives CDR1 SGHAT, CDR2 FQNNGV. V was clipped by 5 bases and J by 6 bases; unmatched bases: 10. The CDR3 totals 16 residues. CDR3 protein: CASSPLAGEVGNEQFF. In DNA form, the CDR3 reads TGTGCCAGCAGCCCTCTAGCGGGAGAGGTGGGCAATGAGCAGTTCTTC.

This clone was observed a few times. The rearrangement joins TRBV5-1 to TRBJ2-3; maybe TRBD2 (6 bases). This CDR3 has 14 amino acids. The V gene lost 6 bases and the J gene lost 2 bases, with 13 bases spanning the gap. Germline V gene data show CDR1 as SGHRS and CDR2 as YFSETQ. The CDR3 here is CASNPGLVTDTQYF. CDR3 DNA sequence: TGCGCCAGCAATCCGGGACTCGTCACAGATACGCAGTATTTT.

The genes are TRBV11-2 and TRBJ2-7; D might be TRBD1 (6 bases). Germline CDR1 and CDR2: SGHAT and FQNNGV. Trimming pared 0 bases from V and 3 bases from J, leaving 12 bases between. The CDR3 has 15 amino acids. This CDR3 reads CASSLDLRGHYEQYV. The CDR3 DNA follows: TGTGCCAGCAGCTTAGATCTTCGGGGACACTACGAGCAGTACGTC.

The J gene is TRBJ2-7, the V gene TRBV5-1; possibly TRBD1 for D (6 bases). The germline V and J ends were trimmed by 0 bases and 5 bases, with 12 bases remaining between them. The CDR3 consists of 14 residues. Germline CDR1 reads SGHRS; CDR2 reads YFSETQ. The CDR3 coding sequence is TGCGCCAGCAGCTTGGTGGGGGCTGGGAACGAGCAGTACTTC. Its translation: CASSLVGAGNEQYF. The full variable domain, with the rest looked up from reference TRBV5-1 and TRBJ2-7, is KAGVTQTPRYLIKTRGQQVTLSCSPISGHRSVSWYQQTPGQGLQFLFEYFSETQRNKGNFPGRFSGRQFSNSRSEMNVSTLELGDSALYLCASSLVGAGNEQYFGPGTRLTVT.

The chain uses TRBV7-9 and TRBJ1-2; D gene ambiguous. CDR1 is SEHNR and CDR2 is FQNEAQ in the germline V gene (reference sequence). The V end was cut by 2 bases, the J end by 6 bases, with 10 bases between. The CDR3 contains 13 residues. CDR3 nucleotide sequence: TGTGCCAGCAGCTTACCCTCGGGGAATGGCTACACCTTC. Amino acids: CASSLPSGNGYTF.

The table lists this clone with a few counts. The rearrangement uses TRBV28 and TRBJ1-4; 7 positions match TRBD1. Germline V CDR1 and CDR2: MDHEN, SYDVKM. V lost 4 bases, J lost 7 bases, and 6 bases stayed unmatched. The CDR3 sequence is 14 residues long. The CDR3 nucleotides are TGTGCCAGCAGTTCCGGGGACAGAAGTGAAAAACTGTTTTTT. Amino acid sequence: CASSSGDRSEKLFF.

This clone has a handful of counts. J is TRBJ1-5 and V is TRBV7-9; D is possibly TRBD1 (6 bases). Deletions cut 3 bases from V and 3 bases from J, with 9 bases between. This CDR3 has 14 residues. Germline V gene lookup returns CDR1 SEHNR and CDR2 FQNEAQ (reference sequence). The CDR3 DNA is TGTGCCAGCAGCTTTTGGGGGCCCAATCAGCCCCAGCATTTT. Its translation: CASSFWGPNQPQHF.

The rearrangement joins TRBV30 to TRBJ2-5, with 7 bases identical to TRBD1. This CDR3 spans 15 amino acids. Germline loops: CDR1 GTSNPN, CDR2 SVGIG (reference sequence). Germline trimming cut 2 bases from V and 5 bases from J; bases unmatched to any gene: 11. DNA for the CDR3: TGTGCCTGGAGTTCGCGACAGGGTGGTAGCGAGACCCAGTACTTC. It encodes CAWSSRQGGSETQYF.

The sample holds a few counts of this clone. The chain has TRBV6-5 and TRBJ1-5; possibly TRBD1 for D (6 bases). This CDR3 is 14 amino acids long. Deletions cut 6 bases from V and 4 bases from J, with 13 bases between. Per germline, CDR1 MNHEY and CDR2 SVGAGI. The CDR3 spells CASSNGQKNQPQHF. CDR3 coding DNA: TGTGCCAGCAGCAACGGACAGAAGAATCAGCCCCAGCATTTT.

This sequence joins TRBV7-3 and TRBJ2-1, with TRBD2 matching 12 bases. This CDR3 comprises 15 residues. Trimming took 5 bases from V and 6 from J; bases not matched to a gene: 5. Germline values: CDR1 SGHTA, CDR2 FQGTGA. CDR3 residues: CASSVTSGRRNEQFF. The CDR3 DNA follows: TGTGCCAGCAGCGTGACTAGCGGGAGACGCAATGAGCAGTTCTTC.

The table lists this clone with a few counts. The rearrangement uses TRBV4-2 and TRBJ2-3, with 8 bases aligning to TRBD1. This CDR3 has 16 amino acids. Trimming cost V 0 bases and J 4 bases; bases outside gene matches: 6. Germline CDR1 and CDR2: LGHNA and YNFKEQ. The CDR3 nucleotides read TGTGCCAGCAGCCAAGATGAGGCAGGGGGCGCAGATACGCAGTATTTT. Its protein product is CASSQDEAGGADTQYF.

The chain links TRBV29-1 to TRBJ2-5; D is possibly TRBD1 (6 bases). Trimming left V 2 bases short and J 4 bases short, with 14 bases between. Per the germline V gene, CDR1 is SQVTM and CDR2 is ANQGSEA. CDR3 length: 14 amino acids. The CDR3 DNA follows: TGCAGCGTTGAATCTGCCAGGGGCAGAGAGACCCAGTACTTC. Amino acids: CSVESARGRETQYF.

This clone has only a few counts. V is TRBV6-1 and J is TRBJ1-2; 9 bases are shared with TRBD1. The germline V gene encodes CDR1 MNHNS and CDR2 SASEGT. J gave up 8 bases and V 6 bases, and 4 bases lay outside the gene matches. The CDR3 sequence is 12 residues long. The CDR3 nucleotides are TGTGCCAGCAGGGGGACAGGGACGGGCTACACCTTC. This gives the protein CASRGTGTGYTF.

This clone was counted only a few times. V gene TRBV5-1 combines with J gene TRBJ2-1; D is possibly TRBD2 (5 bases). This CDR3 is 20 amino acids long. Germline CDR1 reads SGHRS; CDR2 reads YFSETQ. Trimming removed 2 bases at V and 0 bases at J, with 24 bases between. CDR3 sequence reads: CASSFRSASSPLSSYNEQFF. As DNA, the CDR3 is TGCGCCAGCAGCTTTAGGAGTGCATCTAGCCCGCTGAGCTCCTACAATGAGCAGTTCTTC.

This clone was recorded a few times. The V call is TRBV7-9, the J call TRBJ1-2; D might be TRBD1 (6 bases). The CDR3 covers 16 residues. With 2 bases removed from V and 7 bases from J, the gap between germline ends came to 20 bases. Germline V gives CDR1 SEHNR, CDR2 FQNEAQ (reference sequence). CDR3 nucleotides: TGTGCCAGCAGCTTAAACGGGGGGGGCGGCGAAGCTGGCTACACCTTC. It specifies CASSLNGGGGEAGYTF. The whole variable domain, filled in from reference TRBV7-9 and TRBJ1-2, reads DTGVSQNPRHKITKRGQNVTFRCDPISEHNRLYWYRQTLGQGPEFLTYFQNEAQLEKSRLLSDRFSAERPKGSFSTLEIQRTEQGDSAMYLCASSLNGGGGEAGYTFGSGTRLTVV.

This clone was seen more than once but under ten times. The chain joins TRBV7-3 to TRBJ2-7; 11 bases agree with TRBD2. V lost 6 bases, J lost 2 bases, and 18 bases stayed unmatched. Per germline, CDR1 SGHTA and CDR2 FQGTGA. This CDR3 has 19 amino acids. CDR3 nucleotide sequence: TGTGCCAGCAGGGCCGCCTCGGCTAGCGGGAGGCAATCAACCTACGAGCAGTACTTC. It codes for CASRAASASGRQSTYEQYF.

A word on this clone: In the same sample, other DNA sequences code for this CDR3. The V and J genes are TRBV19 and TRBJ2-1; 10 bases map to TRBD1. Trimming at V came to 1 base and at J to 4 bases, leaving 1 base not matched to a gene. This CDR3 is built from 15 residues. In germline, CDR1 is LNHDA, CDR2 SQIVND (reference sequence). The CDR3 is CASSIGQGAYNEQFF. The DNA of the CDR3 is TGTGCCAGTAGTATAGGACAGGGGGCATACAATGAGCAGTTCTTC.

This clone was observed a few times. The chain uses TRBV6-8 and TRBJ2-5; 11 nucleotides align to TRBD2. CDR1 and CDR2 from the germline V gene are MNHGY and SAAAGT. J lost 2 bases, V lost 8 bases, and 13 bases had no gene match. The CDR3 extends over 17 amino acids. In nucleotides, the CDR3 is TGTGCCAGCGACGGGCTAGCGGGAGGAGGATGGCAAGAGACCCAGTACTTC. Translating gives CASDGLAGGGWQETQYF.

CDR3 sequence: CASSFPRLATQETQYF. CDR3 bases: TGTGCCAGCAGCTTCCCTCGCCTGGCGACTCAAGAGACCCAGTACTTC. The V gene is TRBV11-3, the J gene TRBJ2-5, with no clear D. Trimming removed 3 bases from V and 2 bases from J, with 16 bases in between. Germline V gives CDR1 SGHNT, CDR2 YENEEA. This CDR3 region has 16 residues.

This clone was detected only a few times. V is TRBV29-1 and J is TRBJ2-3, with 9 bases fitting TRBD1. The V segment lost 6 bases and the J segment 4 bases; nucleotides outside the gene matches: 8. CDR1 and CDR2 from the germline V gene are SQVTM and ANQGSEA. This CDR3 contains 14 residues. CDR3 coding DNA: TGCAGCGTCCACCCGGGACAGGGACCAGATACGCAGTATTTT. Translation gives CSVHPGQGPDTQYF.